These 10 T cell receptor beta chains were all obtained from the same sample, sequenced in a study of Graves' ophthalmopathy and Graves' hyperthyroidism. Using RNA transcripts, the TCR beta CDR3 regions were amplified. HTBI primers primed a first-round RT-PCR, and a second-round multiplex PCR followed. One entry per CDR3 protein, called by TCRdb with MiXCR from the multiplex PCR reads. The table includes approximately 700,000 distinct CDR3 sequences, about 38% detected once. Source material: peripheral blood. Receptors originate from an adult man with Graves' ophthalmopathy.

The gene calls are TRBV5-5 and TRBJ2-7; D not resolved. The CDR3 extends over 13 amino acids. The germline V and J ends were trimmed by 3 bases and 2 bases, with 9 bases remaining between them. Germline CDR1 and CDR2: SGHKS and YYEKEE (reference sequence). Written as DNA, the CDR3 is TGTGCCAGCAGCTCGATTGGGGCCTACGAGCAGTACTTC. Translating it yields CASSSIGAYEQYF. Combining the CDR3 with reference TRBV5-5 and TRBJ2-7 gives the whole variable domain DAGVTQSPTHLIKTRGQQVTLRCSPISGHKSVSWYQQVLGQGPQFIFQYYEKEERGRGNFPDRFSARQFPNYSSELNVNALLLGDSALYLCASSSIGAYEQYFGPGTRLTVT.

This clonotype was seen only a few times. The rearrangement uses TRBV3-1 and TRBJ1-1; 8 bases agree with TRBD1. V lost 6 bases, J lost 4 bases, and 10 bases stayed unmatched. The CDR3 has 15 amino acids. From germline, CDR1 is LGHDT and CDR2 YNNKEL (reference sequence). The CDR3 nucleotides are TGTGCCAGCAGACTTGAACAGGGGGAGGGCACTGAAGCTTTCTTT. Translation gives CASRLEQGEGTEAFF.

The chain carries TRBV29-1 and TRBJ2-7; TRBD2 matches at 8 bases. The J call may be in error: the DNA end matches TRBJ2-1 better. CDR1 and CDR2 from the germline V gene are SQVTM and ANQGSEA. The CDR3 is 16 residues long. The CDR3 here is CSVEERGLGIDNEQFF. For the CDR3, the DNA is TGCAGCGTTGAAGAGAGGGGACTAGGGATAGACAATGAGCAGTTCTTC.

In regard to this clonotype: A much bigger clone sits one base away, suggesting this may be a read error. The chain is built from TRBV2 and TRBJ2-7; the match to TRBD1 covers 8 bases. The CDR3 is 15 amino acids. J gave up 5 bases and V 3 bases, and 9 bases lay outside the gene matches. In germline, CDR1 is SNHLY, CDR2 FYNNEI. The CDR3, as DNA: TGTGCCAGCAGTGAGCGGACAGGGTTGGGTCACGAGCAGTACTTC. This encodes CASSERTGLGHEQYF.

This clonotype was counted many times. The chain recombines TRBV5-1 with TRBJ1-6; tentative D call: TRBD1 (6 bases). Germline CDR1 and CDR2: SGHRS and YFSETQ. The CDR3 totals 15 residues. V was pared by 2 bases and J by 10 bases, with 16 bases between. CDR3 in DNA: TGCGCCAGCAGCTTTGAGGGCAGGGGCGGGTCACCCCTCCACTTT. This translates into CASSFEGRGGSPLHF. Full variable domain (outside the CDR3, taken from reference TRBV5-1 and TRBJ1-6): KAGVTQTPRYLIKTRGQQVTLSCSPISGHRSVSWYQQTPGQGLQFLFEYFSETQRNKGNFPGRFSGRQFSNSRSEMNVSTLELGDSALYLCASSFEGRGGSPLHFGNGTRLTVT.

This clonotype was seen a few times. Being one base from a much bigger clone, this may be a read error. The V and J genes are TRBV2 and TRBJ1-1, with D perhaps TRBD1 (6 bases). The CDR3 runs 16 residues. Trimming removed 2 bases from V and 3 bases from J, with 16 bases in between. In germline, CDR1 is SNHLY, CDR2 FYNNEI. The CDR3 loop is CASSEKGGRADTEAFF. For the CDR3, the DNA is TGTGCCAGCAGTGAAAAGGGGGGCAGGGCGGACACTGAAGCTTTCTTT.

The chain links TRBV2 to TRBJ2-6; 7 nucleotides align to TRBD2. This CDR3 comprises 17 residues. V lost 5 bases to trimming and J lost 2 bases; unmatched junction nucleotides: 9. Germline CDR1 SNHLY, CDR2 FYNNEI. CDR3 in DNA: TGTGCCAGCAGTACGTGGGGGGGGAACACTGGGGCCAACGTCCTGACTTTC. As protein: CASSTWGGNTGANVLTF.

Many counts were recorded for this clonotype. The V and J genes are TRBV7-9 and TRBJ1-5; D is undetermined. The CDR3 covers 13 residues. Germline V CDR1 and CDR2: SEHNR, FQNEAQ (reference sequence). V was trimmed by 5 bases and J by 5 bases, leaving 10 bases between them. The CDR3 DNA is TGTGCCAGCAGCGCTGGGGAGTATCAGCCCCAGCATTTT. Translated, it gives CASSAGEYQPQHF.

This clonotype was picked up a small number of times. The chain joins TRBV5-5 to TRBJ1-1, with a possible D match to TRBD1 (5 bases). This CDR3 has 15 residues. The V end was cut by 6 bases, the J end by 5 bases, with 20 bases between. Germline V gene data show CDR1 as SGHKS and CDR2 as YYEKEE (reference sequence). CDR3 sequence: CASIFGGSMRTEAFF. As DNA, the CDR3 is TGTGCCAGCATCTTCGGGGGGTCGATGCGGACTGAAGCTTTCTTT.

V gene TRBV10-3 combines with J gene TRBJ1-5; D possibly corresponds to TRBD1 (5 bases). Per germline, CDR1 ENHRY and CDR2 SYGVKD. The CDR3 is made up of 14 amino acids. The V end lost 4 bases, the J end lost 4 bases, and 11 bases lay between the germline ends. The CDR3 DNA is TGTGCCATCAGTGTTGGGGGGAGTAATCAGCCCCAGCATTTT. Its translation is CAISVGGSNQPQHF.